Each of the 21 T cell receptor beta chains below was sequenced from the same sample in a study of blood T cell repertoires in COVID-19. Profiled with immunoSEQ multiplex PCR; TCRdb holds only in-frame clones, not every one. The table records around 280,000 clones, about nine tenths of them present only once. The sample taken for sequencing was peripheral blood. Receptors originate from a woman aged 25-40 years with COVID-19, enrolled during active disease.

This clone has only one observation. V gene TRBV5-4 combines with J gene TRBJ2-3, with TRBD1 as a possible D gene (6 bases). This CDR3 is 15 amino acids long. V was pared by 5 bases and J by 2 bases, with 15 bases between. The V gene's germline CDR1 is SGHNT and CDR2 YYREEE (reference sequence). The CDR3 spells CASSHTGDNTDTQYF. The CDR3 nucleotides are TGTGCCAGCAGTCACACCGGGGACAACACAGATACGCAGTATTTT.

This chain connects TRBV2 to TRBJ2-5; 14 positions match TRBD2. Germline-derived CDR1 and CDR2 are SNHLY and FYNNEI. Trimming cost V 6 bases and J 5 bases; bases outside gene matches: 11. This CDR3 has 17 amino acids. The CDR3 loop reads CASRLTSGRARWETQYF. The CDR3 DNA is TGTGCCAGCAGGCTGACTAGCGGGAGGGCCCGGTGGGAGACCCAGTACTTC.

The V and J genes are TRBV10-3 and TRBJ1-2, with no clear D. Trimming took off 2 bases at V and 1 base at J, with 5 bases between the two ends. The CDR3 is made up of 13 amino acids. In germline, CDR1 is ENHRY, CDR2 SYGVKD. In DNA form, the CDR3 reads TGTGCCATCAGTGAGGGCCTTAACTATGGCTACACCTTC. It translates to CAISEGLNYGYTF.

CDR3 DNA sequence: TGTGCCAGTAGTAGGACATCTGAAATCGCCTACAATGAGCAGTTCTTC. Translation: CASSRTSEIAYNEQFF. V gene TRBV19 combines with J gene TRBJ2-1, with D perhaps matching TRBD1 (5 bases). This CDR3 has 16 amino acids. The V gene's germline CDR1 is LNHDA and CDR2 SQIVND (reference sequence). The V end lost 4 bases, the J end lost 2 bases, and 15 bases lay between the germline ends.

The V and J genes are TRBV28 and TRBJ2-3; the D gene is possibly TRBD2 (6 bases). The V gene's germline CDR1 is MDHEN and CDR2 SYDVKM. Between the trimmed V and J ends, which lost 6 bases and 1 base, there was a span of 11 bases. The CDR3 runs to 14 residues. The CDR3 DNA follows: TGTGCCAGCAGGGTGGGGGGAGGCACAGATACGCAGTATTTT. This codes for CASRVGGGTDTQYF. Full variable domain (rest looked up from reference TRBV28 and TRBJ2-3): DVKVTQSSRYLVKRTGEKVFLECVQDMDHENMFWYRQDPGLGLRLIYFSYDVKMKEKGDIPEGYSVSREKKERFSLILESASTNQTSMYLCASRVGGGTDTQYFGPGTRLTVL.

CDR3 residues: CASSVGRGTGSQETQYF. CDR3 DNA sequence: TGTGCCAGCAGCGTGGGGAGGGGGACAGGCTCGCAAGAGACCCAGTACTTC. V is TRBV9 and J is TRBJ2-5, with TRBD1 as a possible D gene (8 bases). V was shortened by 2 bases and J by 2 bases, with 19 bases between the two germline ends. The CDR3 contains 17 residues. Germline V gene sequence: CDR1 SGDLS, CDR2 YYNGEE. The full variable domain, rest sourced from reference TRBV9 and TRBJ2-5, is DSGVTQTPKHLITATGQRVTLRCSPRSGDLSVYWYQQSLDQGLQFLIQYYNGEERAKGNILERFSAQQFPDLHSELNLSSLELGDSALYFCASSVGRGTGSQETQYFGPGTRLLVL.

This sequence joins TRBV5-1 and TRBJ2-3; D gene uncertain. The V end was cut by 0 bases, the J end by 4 bases, with 9 bases between. Germline values: CDR1 SGHRS, CDR2 YFSETQ. CDR3 length: 14 amino acids. CDR3 residues: CASSLAIRADTQYF. CDR3 coding DNA: TGCGCCAGCAGCTTGGCGATCCGGGCAGATACGCAGTATTTT.

V gene TRBV10-3 combines with J gene TRBJ2-7; 7 positions match TRBD1. Trimming cost V 2 bases and J 2 bases; bases outside gene matches: 3. Looked up from germline, CDR1 is ENHRY and CDR2 is SYGVKD. This CDR3 contains 14 residues. The CDR3 reads CAISEPGTAYEQYF. The CDR3, as DNA: TGTGCCATCAGTGAGCCCGGGACAGCCTACGAGCAGTACTTC.

The V and J genes are TRBV4-2 and TRBJ1-1; D not certain. V lost 5 bases, J lost 2 bases, and 12 bases lay in between. Germline V gene lookup returns CDR1 LGHNA and CDR2 YNFKEQ. The CDR3 runs 14 residues. CDR3 in amino acids: CASSKTGSNTEAFF. CDR3 DNA sequence: TGTGCCAGCAGCAAAACCGGGTCCAACACTGAAGCTTTCTTT.

The V gene is TRBV5-1, the J gene TRBJ1-1; 8 bases line up with TRBD1. The CDR3 covers 14 residues. The junction had 7 bases not matched to a gene; V was cut back by 4 bases and J by 5 bases. CDR1 and CDR2 (germline): SGHRS, YFSETQ. DNA for the CDR3: TGCGCCAGCAGCCGCTACAGGGGGAGTACTGAAGCTTTCTTT. Translating gives CASSRYRGSTEAFF.

The J gene is TRBJ1-4, the V gene TRBV28; D remains unclear. This CDR3 is built from 14 residues. CDR1 is MDHEN and CDR2 is SYDVKM in the germline V gene. V was pared by 4 bases and J by 8 bases, with 14 bases between. The CDR3 region is CASSSEFQVEKLFF. The DNA of the CDR3 is TGTGCCAGCAGTTCCGAGTTCCAGGTCGAAAAACTGTTTTTT.

The gene calls are TRBV5-1 and TRBJ1-2; no reliable D call. Between the trimmed V and J ends, which lost 5 bases and 4 bases, there was a span of 9 bases. Germline V gene data show CDR1 as SGHRS and CDR2 as YFSETQ. The CDR3 covers 12 residues. CDR3 in amino acids: CASSEYGYGYTF. CDR3 coding DNA: TGCGCCAGCAGTGAGTATGGCTATGGCTACACCTTC.

This chain joins TRBV30 and TRBJ2-1; D ambiguous. Deletions cut 1 base from V and 9 bases from J, with 10 bases between. The CDR3 totals 12 residues. CDR1 GTSNPN and CDR2 SVGIG come from the germline V gene (reference sequence). CDR3 loop: CAWSARPGEQFF. CDR3 nucleotide sequence: TGTGCCTGGAGTGCGAGGCCGGGTGAGCAGTTCTTC.

The rearrangement uses TRBV30 and TRBJ1-1, with 9 bases that match TRBD1. After removal of 0 bases from V and 4 bases from J, the junction contained 9 bases not matched to a gene. CDR3 length: 16 residues. Germline CDR1 GTSNPN, CDR2 SVGIG (reference sequence). The CDR3 here is CAWSVLLGQGLTEAFF. CDR3 nucleotide sequence: TGTGCCTGGAGTGTACTTCTGGGACAGGGTCTCACTGAAGCTTTCTTT.

This chain links TRBV29-1 with TRBJ2-4; D ambiguous. With 2 bases removed from V and 7 bases from J, the gap between germline ends came to 6 bases. CDR1 and CDR2 from the germline V gene are SQVTM and ANQGSEA. This CDR3 region has 11 residues. CDR3 nucleotides: TGCAGCGTTGAAATCATGAACATTCAGTACTTC. Its protein product is CSVEIMNIQYF.

This sequence joins TRBV7-2 and TRBJ2-5, with TRBD2 identical over 8 bases. This CDR3 region has 15 residues. Germline trimming cut 2 bases from V and 5 bases from J; bases unmatched to any gene: 7. CDR1 is SGHTA and CDR2 is FQGNSA in the germline V gene. CDR3 loop: CASSLLRERGETQYF. The CDR3 nucleotides read TGTGCCAGCAGCTTACTGCGGGAGCGGGGGGAGACCCAGTACTTC.

This clone has a single count. The chain combines TRBV9 with TRBJ2-7; D may be TRBD1 (6 bases). Germline CDR1 reads SGDLS; CDR2 reads YYNGEE. V lost 4 bases and J 6 bases, leaving 17 bases between the germline ends. This CDR3 contains 14 residues. The CDR3 is CASSPRPWGREQYF. The DNA for the CDR3 is TGTGCCAGCAGCCCTCGACCCTGGGGGCGCGAGCAGTACTTC.

The rearrangement uses TRBV2 and TRBJ2-3; 11 bases match TRBD2. The length of the CDR3 is 18 residues. Germline loops: CDR1 SNHLY, CDR2 FYNNEI. The V and J ends lost 6 bases and 1 base, in that order; junction bases with no gene match: 12. CDR3 residues: CASSLLAGVVGGTDTQYF. The CDR3 nucleotides are TGTGCCAGCAGCCTACTAGCGGGAGTCGTGGGGGGCACAGATACGCAGTATTTT. The full variable domain, with the rest looked up from reference TRBV2 and TRBJ2-3, is EPEVTQTPSHQVTQMGQEVILRCVPISNHLYFYWYRQILGQKVEFLVSFYNNEISEKSEIFDDQFSVERPDGSNFTLKIRSTKLEDSAMYFCASSLLAGVVGGTDTQYFGPGTRLTVL.

The V gene is TRBV6-2 or TRBV6-3, the J gene TRBJ1-4; no firm D call. Germline V lookup: CDR1 MNHEY, CDR2 SVGEGT. The CDR3 has 12 residues. The ends were cut back, 5 bases at V and 10 bases at J, with 11 bases in the middle. CDR3 sequence (DNA): TGTGCCAGCAGTACTCCAAGAGGAAAACTGTTTTTT. It specifies CASSTPRGKLFF.

J is TRBJ2-7 and V is TRBV5-6; D remains ambiguous. This CDR3 has 13 amino acids. The V gene lost 0 bases and the J gene lost 6 bases, with 10 bases spanning the gap. The germline V gene has CDR1 SGHDT and CDR2 YYEEEE. DNA of the CDR3: TGTGCCAGCAGCTTGGAGCCACTCTCCGAGCAGTACTTC. This sequence encodes CASSLEPLSEQYF.

The chain employs TRBV6-5 and TRBJ1-4, with 7 bases that match TRBD1. Trimming removed 4 bases from V and 5 bases from J; junction bases left unmatched: 1. The CDR3 spans 13 residues. CDR1 MNHEY and CDR2 SVGAGI come from the germline V gene. The CDR3 sequence is CASSWDRNEKLFF. DNA for the CDR3: TGTGCCAGCAGTTGGGACAGAAATGAAAAACTGTTTTTT.